This T cell receptor beta chain comes out of a study of cytomegalovirus exposure and HLA in healthy donors. The CDR3 consists of 14 residues. Germline CDR1 is KGHSH and CDR2 is LQKENI. Trimming took 6 bases from V and 6 from J; bases not matched to a gene: 11. TCRdb's copy holds only in-frame clones and misses some; the assay was immunoSEQ multiplex PCR. Among about 79,000 clones listed, 93% were seen once. This chain uses TRBV18 with TRBJ2-7, with 7 bases that match TRBD1. This sequence was found in a woman in her thirties in good health and CMV-seronegative. Sequenced sample: PBMCs. CDR3 residues: CASSQSRQGAEQYF. The CDR3 nucleotides are TGTGCCAGCTCTCAGAGCCGACAGGGAGCCGAGCAGTACTTC. The full variable domain, in which reference TRBV18 and TRBJ2-7 provide the parts outside the CDR3, is NAGVMQNPRHLVRRRGQEARLRCSPMKGHSHVYWYRQLPEEGLKFMVYLQKENIIDESGMPKERFSAEFPKEGPSILRIQQVVRGDSAAYFCASSQSRQGAEQYFGPGTRLTVT.